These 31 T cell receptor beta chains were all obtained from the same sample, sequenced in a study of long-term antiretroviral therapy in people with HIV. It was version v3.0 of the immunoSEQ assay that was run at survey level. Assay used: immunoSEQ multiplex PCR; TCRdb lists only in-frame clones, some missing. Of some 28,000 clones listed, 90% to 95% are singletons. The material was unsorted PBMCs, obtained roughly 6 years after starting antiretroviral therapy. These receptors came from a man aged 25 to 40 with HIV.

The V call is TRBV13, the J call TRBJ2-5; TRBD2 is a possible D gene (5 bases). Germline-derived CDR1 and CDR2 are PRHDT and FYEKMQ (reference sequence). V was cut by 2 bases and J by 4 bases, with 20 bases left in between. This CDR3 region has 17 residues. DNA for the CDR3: TGTGCCAGCAGCTTATCCCGGGGTTCCGTGGGGTCAGAGACCCAGTACTTC. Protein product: CASSLSRGSVGSETQYF.

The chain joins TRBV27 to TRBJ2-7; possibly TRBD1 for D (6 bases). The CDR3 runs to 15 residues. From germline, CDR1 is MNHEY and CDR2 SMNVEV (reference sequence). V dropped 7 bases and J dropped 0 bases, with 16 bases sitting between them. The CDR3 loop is CASKNTGTPSYEQYF. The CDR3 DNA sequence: TGTGCCAGCAAAAACACCGGGACACCCTCCTACGAGCAGTACTTC.

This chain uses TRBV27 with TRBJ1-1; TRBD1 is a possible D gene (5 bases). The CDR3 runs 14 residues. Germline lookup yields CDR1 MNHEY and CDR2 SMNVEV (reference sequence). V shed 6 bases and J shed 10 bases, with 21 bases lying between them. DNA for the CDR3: TGTGCCAGCAGCCGAGGGGTTATGGCTGTTGGAGCTTTCTTT. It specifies CASSRGVMAVGAFF.

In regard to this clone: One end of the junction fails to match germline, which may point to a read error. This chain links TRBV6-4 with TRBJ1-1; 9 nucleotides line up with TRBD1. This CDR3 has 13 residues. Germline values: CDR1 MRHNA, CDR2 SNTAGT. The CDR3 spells CASSDSNRGRVQF. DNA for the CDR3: TGTGCCAGCAGTGACTCGAACAGGGGGCGCGTCCAATTT.

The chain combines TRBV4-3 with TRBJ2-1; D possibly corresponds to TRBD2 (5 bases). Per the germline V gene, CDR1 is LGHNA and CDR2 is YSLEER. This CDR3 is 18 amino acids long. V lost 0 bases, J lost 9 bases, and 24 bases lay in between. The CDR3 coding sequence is TGCGCCAGCAGCCAAGAAACCCTTACTAGATTCGATGCCGGTGAGCAGTTCTTC. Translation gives CASSQETLTRFDAGEQFF.

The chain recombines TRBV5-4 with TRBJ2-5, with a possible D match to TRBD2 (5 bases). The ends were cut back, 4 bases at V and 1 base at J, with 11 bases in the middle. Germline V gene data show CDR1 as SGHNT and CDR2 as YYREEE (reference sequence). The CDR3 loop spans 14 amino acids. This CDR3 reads CASSRGLGQETQYF. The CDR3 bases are TGTGCCAGCAGCCGTGGACTGGGCCAAGAGACCCAGTACTTC. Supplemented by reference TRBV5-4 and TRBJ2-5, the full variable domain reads ETGVTQSPTHLIKTRGQQVTLRCSSQSGHNTVSWYQQALGQGPQFIFQYYREEENGRGNFPPRFSGLQFPNYSSELNVNALELDDSALYLCASSRGLGQETQYFGPGTRLLVL.

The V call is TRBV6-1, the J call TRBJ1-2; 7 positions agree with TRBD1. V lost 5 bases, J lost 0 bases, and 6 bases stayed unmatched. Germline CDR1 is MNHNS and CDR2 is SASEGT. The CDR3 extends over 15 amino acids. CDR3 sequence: CASSPQGRPNYGYTF. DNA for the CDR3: TGTGCCAGCAGTCCACAGGGGCGTCCTAACTATGGCTACACCTTC.

The CDR3 is CAISEKEGTSGTYEQYF. The CDR3 DNA follows: TGTGCCATCAGTGAGAAGGAGGGGACTAGCGGGACCTACGAGCAGTACTTC. The chain is built from TRBV10-3 and TRBJ2-7, with 13 bases that match TRBD2. Losses at the gene ends were 2 bases for V and 2 bases for J; bases not matched to a gene: 6. This CDR3 region has 17 residues. Germline CDR1 and CDR2: ENHRY and SYGVKD.

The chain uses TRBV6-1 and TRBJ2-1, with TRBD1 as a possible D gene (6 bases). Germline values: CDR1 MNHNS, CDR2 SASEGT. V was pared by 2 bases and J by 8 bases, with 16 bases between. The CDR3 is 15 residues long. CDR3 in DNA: TGTGCCAGCAGTGAACTCCCAGGGGCCGTTGATGAGCAGTTCTTC. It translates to CASSELPGAVDEQFF.

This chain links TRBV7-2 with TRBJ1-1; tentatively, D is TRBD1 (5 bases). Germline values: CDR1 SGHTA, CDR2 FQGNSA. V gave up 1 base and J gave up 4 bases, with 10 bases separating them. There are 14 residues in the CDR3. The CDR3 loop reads CASSLGGVRTEAFF. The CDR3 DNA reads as TGTGCCAGCAGCTTAGGGGGGGTTCGCACTGAAGCTTTCTTT.

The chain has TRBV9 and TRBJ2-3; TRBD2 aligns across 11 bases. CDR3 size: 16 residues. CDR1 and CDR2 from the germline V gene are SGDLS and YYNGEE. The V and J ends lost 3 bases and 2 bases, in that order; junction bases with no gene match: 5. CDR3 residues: CASSAATSGDTDTQYF. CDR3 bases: TGTGCCAGCAGCGCAGCGACTAGCGGGGACACAGATACGCAGTATTTT.

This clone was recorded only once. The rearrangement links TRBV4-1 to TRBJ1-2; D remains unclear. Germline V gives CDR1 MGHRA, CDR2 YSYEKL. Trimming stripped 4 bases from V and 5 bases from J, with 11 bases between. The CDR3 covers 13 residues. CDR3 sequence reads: CASSLGGEYGYTF. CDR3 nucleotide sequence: TGCGCCAGCAGCCTCGGCGGTGAATATGGCTACACCTTC.

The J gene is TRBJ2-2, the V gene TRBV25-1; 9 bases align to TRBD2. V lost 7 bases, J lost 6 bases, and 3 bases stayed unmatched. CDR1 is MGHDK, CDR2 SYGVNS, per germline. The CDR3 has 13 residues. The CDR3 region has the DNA TGTGCCAGCAACGAGCGGGAGGCCGGGGAGCTGTTTTTT. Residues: CASNEREAGELFF.

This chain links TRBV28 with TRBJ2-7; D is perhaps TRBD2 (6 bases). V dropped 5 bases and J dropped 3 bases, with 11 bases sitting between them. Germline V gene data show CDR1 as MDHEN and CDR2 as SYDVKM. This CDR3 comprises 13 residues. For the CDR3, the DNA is TGTGCCAGCAGTATGGGACTGAACTACGAGCAGTACTTC. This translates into CASSMGLNYEQYF.

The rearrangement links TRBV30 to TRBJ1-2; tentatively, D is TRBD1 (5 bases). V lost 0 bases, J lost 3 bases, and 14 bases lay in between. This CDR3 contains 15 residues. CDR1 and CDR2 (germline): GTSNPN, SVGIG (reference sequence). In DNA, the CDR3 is TGTGCCTGGAGTGTCGGAGGGGATGGTTACTATGGCTACACCTTC. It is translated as CAWSVGGDGYYGYTF.

The chain's CDR3 is CASSQVSDGATNEKLFF. The CDR3 bases are TGTGCCAGCAGCCAAGTATCAGACGGTGCAACTAATGAAAAACTGTTTTTT. The V call is TRBV14, the J call TRBJ1-4; D is uncertain. V gave up 1 base and J gave up 0 bases, with 12 bases separating them. This CDR3 contains 17 residues. Germline V gene data show CDR1 as SGHDN and CDR2 as FVKESK. The complete variable domain, with remaining parts taken from reference TRBV14 and TRBJ1-4, reads EAGVTQFPSHSVIEKGQTVTLRCDPISGHDNLYWYRRVMGKEIKFLLHFVKESKQDESGMPNNRFLAERTGGTYSTLKVQPAELEDSGVYFCASSQVSDGATNEKLFFGSGTQLSVL.

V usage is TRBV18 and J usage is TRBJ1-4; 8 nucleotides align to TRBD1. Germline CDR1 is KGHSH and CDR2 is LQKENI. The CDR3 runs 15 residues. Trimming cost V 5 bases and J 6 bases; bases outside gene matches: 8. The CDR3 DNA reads TGTGCCAGCTCAGATGCAGGGGGCGCGTATGAAAAACTGTTTTTT. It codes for CASSDAGGAYEKLFF.

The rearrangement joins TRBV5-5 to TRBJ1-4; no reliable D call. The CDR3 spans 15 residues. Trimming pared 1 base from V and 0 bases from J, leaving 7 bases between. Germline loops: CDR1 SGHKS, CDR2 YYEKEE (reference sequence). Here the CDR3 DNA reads TGTGCCAGCAGCTTGTTTCCGACAACTAATGAAAAACTGTTTTTT. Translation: CASSLFPTTNEKLFF.

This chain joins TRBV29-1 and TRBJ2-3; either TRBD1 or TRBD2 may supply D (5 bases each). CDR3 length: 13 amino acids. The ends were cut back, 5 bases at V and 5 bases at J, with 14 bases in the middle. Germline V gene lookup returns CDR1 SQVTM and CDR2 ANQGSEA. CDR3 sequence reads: CSVSGPPGDTQYF. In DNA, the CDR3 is TGCAGCGTTTCGGGACCCCCGGGAGATACGCAGTATTTT.

The CDR3 protein is CASSQDRPGNRGELFF. The CDR3 nucleotides are TGCGCCAGCAGCCAAGATCGGCCCGGGAACAGAGGGGAGCTGTTTTTT. The gene calls are TRBV4-1 and TRBJ2-2; possible D gene TRBD2, 5 bases. Germline-derived CDR1 and CDR2 are MGHRA and YSYEKL. The CDR3 loop spans 16 amino acids. The V end was cut by 0 bases, the J end by 8 bases, with 16 bases between.

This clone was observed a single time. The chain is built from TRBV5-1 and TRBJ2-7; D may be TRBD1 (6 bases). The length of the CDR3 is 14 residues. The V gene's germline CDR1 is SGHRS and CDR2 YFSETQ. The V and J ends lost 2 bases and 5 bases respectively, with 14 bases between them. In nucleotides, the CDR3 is TGCGCCAGCAGCTTCCAGGGGAATTTGGACGAGCAGTACTTC. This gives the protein CASSFQGNLDEQYF.

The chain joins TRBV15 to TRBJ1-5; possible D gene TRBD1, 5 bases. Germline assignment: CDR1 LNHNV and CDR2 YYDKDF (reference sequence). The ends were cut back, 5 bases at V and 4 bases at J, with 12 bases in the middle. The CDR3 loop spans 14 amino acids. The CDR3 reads CATSGQGSNQPQHF. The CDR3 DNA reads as TGTGCCACCAGCGGTCAGGGTTCGAATCAGCCCCAGCATTTT. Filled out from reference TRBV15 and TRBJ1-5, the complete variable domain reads DAMVIQNPRYQVTQFGKPVTLSCSQTLNHNVMYWYQQKSSQAPKLLFHYYDKDFNNEADTPDNFQSRRPNTSFCFLDIRSPGLGDTAMYLCATSGQGSNQPQHFGDGTRLSIL.

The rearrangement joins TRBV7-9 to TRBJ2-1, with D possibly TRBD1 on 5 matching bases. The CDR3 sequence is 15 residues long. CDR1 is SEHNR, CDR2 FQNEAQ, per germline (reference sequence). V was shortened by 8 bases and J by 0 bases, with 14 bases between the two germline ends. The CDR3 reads CASEGAPDSYNEQFF. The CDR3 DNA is TGTGCCAGCGAAGGGGCGCCGGACTCCTACAATGAGCAGTTCTTC.

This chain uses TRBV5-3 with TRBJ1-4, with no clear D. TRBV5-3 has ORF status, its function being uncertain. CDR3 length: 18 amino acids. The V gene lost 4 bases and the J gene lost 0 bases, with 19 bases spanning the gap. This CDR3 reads CARSQTPWTSATNEKLFF. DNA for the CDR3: TGTGCCAGAAGCCAAACTCCTTGGACTTCTGCAACTAATGAAAAACTGTTTTTT.

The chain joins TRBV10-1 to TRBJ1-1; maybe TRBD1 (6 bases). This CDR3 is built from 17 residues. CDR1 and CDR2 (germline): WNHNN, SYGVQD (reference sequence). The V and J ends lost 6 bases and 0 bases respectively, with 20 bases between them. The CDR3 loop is CASSIPGHEPMNTEAFF. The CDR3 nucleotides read TGCGCCAGCAGCATACCGGGACACGAACCCATGAACACTGAAGCTTTCTTT.

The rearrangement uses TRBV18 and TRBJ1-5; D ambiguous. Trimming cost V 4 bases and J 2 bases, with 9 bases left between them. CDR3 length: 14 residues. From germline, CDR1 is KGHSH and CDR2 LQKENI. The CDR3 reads CASSREAGNQPQHF. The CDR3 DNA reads TGTGCCAGCTCACGAGAGGCAGGCAATCAGCCCCAGCATTTT.

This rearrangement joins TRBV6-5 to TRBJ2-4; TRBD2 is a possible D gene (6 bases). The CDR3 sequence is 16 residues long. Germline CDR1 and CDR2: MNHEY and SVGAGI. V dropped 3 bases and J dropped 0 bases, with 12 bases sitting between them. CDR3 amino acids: CASSYAALAAKNIQYF. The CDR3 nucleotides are TGTGCCAGCAGTTATGCGGCACTAGCAGCCAAAAACATTCAGTACTTC.

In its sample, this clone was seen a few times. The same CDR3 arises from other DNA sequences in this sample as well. The CDR3 region is CASRGTGGTYEQYF. The CDR3 bases are TGTGCCAGCAGGGGGACAGGGGGAACCTACGAGCAGTACTTC. The V gene is TRBV11-2, the J gene TRBJ2-7; TRBD1 matches at 11 bases. This CDR3 comprises 14 residues. Trimming took 6 bases from V and 2 from J; bases not matched to a gene: 3. CDR1 and CDR2 (germline): SGHAT, FQNNGV.

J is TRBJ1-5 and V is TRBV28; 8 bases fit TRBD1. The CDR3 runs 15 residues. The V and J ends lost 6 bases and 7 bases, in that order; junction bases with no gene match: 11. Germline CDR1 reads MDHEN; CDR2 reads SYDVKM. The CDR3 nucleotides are TGTGCCAGCAGCCCGGACAGGGAGGTTTCGCAGCCCCAGCATTTT. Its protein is CASSPDREVSQPQHF.

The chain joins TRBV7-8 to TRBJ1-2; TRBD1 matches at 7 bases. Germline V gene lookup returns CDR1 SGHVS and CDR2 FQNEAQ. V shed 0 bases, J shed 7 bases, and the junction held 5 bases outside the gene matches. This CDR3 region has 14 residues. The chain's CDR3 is CASSLAQGGIGYTF. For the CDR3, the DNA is TGTGCCAGCAGCTTAGCGCAAGGGGGCATTGGCTACACCTTC.

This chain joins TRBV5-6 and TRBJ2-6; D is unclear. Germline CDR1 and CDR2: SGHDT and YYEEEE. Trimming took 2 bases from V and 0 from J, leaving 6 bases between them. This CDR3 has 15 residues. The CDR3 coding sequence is TGTGCCAGCAGCTTTAGAATCTCTGGGGCCAACGTCCTGACTTTC. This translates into CASSFRISGANVLTF.